Shown below are 26 T cell receptor beta chains from a single sample sequenced in a study of blood T cell repertoires in COVID-19. Sequenced by immunoSEQ multiplex PCR; TCRdb stores in-frame clones only, minus some. There are tens of thousands of clones in the sample; roughly 87% occur only once, and about 1.6% lies in the top ten. The source material was peripheral blood. The receptors stem from a man in his sixties with acute or convalescent COVID-19.

The chain employs TRBV4-1 and TRBJ1-4; the match to TRBD1 covers 11 bases. Germline V gene sequence: CDR1 MGHRA, CDR2 YSYEKL. The CDR3 contains 17 residues. J gave up 6 bases and V 2 bases, and 8 bases lay outside the gene matches. The CDR3 sequence is CASSQRTPGQGDEKLFF. The CDR3 DNA reads TGCGCCAGCAGCCAAAGAACACCGGGACAGGGGGATGAAAAACTGTTTTTT.

The rearrangement joins TRBV2 to TRBJ1-5; D might be TRBD1 (6 bases). Trimming shortened V by 3 bases and J by 3 bases, and 9 bases separated the two germline ends. This CDR3 has 14 residues. The germline gives CDR1 SNHLY, CDR2 FYNNEI. CDR3 DNA sequence: TGTGCCAGCAGTGATGACAGGCTCAATCAGCCCCAGCATTTT. This sequence encodes CASSDDRLNQPQHF.

The chain carries TRBV3-1 (or the pseudogene TRBV3-2) and TRBJ2-3; D may be TRBD2 (6 bases). Per germline, CDR1 LGHDT and CDR2 YNNKEL (reference sequence). Trimming stripped 1 base from V and 4 bases from J, with 9 bases between. This CDR3 has 14 amino acids. The CDR3 is CASSQATSPDTQYF. The CDR3, as DNA: TGTGCCAGCAGCCAAGCCACTAGCCCAGATACGCAGTATTTT.

V and J are TRBV5-8 and TRBJ2-1, with 7 positions matching TRBD2. Germline V lookup: CDR1 SGHTS, CDR2 YDEGEE. V lost 1 base and J lost 4; bases outside the gene matches: 2. This CDR3 is 14 amino acids long. The CDR3 is CASSLQRGYNEQFF. The CDR3, as DNA: TGTGCCAGCAGCTTGCAGCGGGGTTACAATGAGCAGTTCTTC. The entire variable domain, with the rest obtained from reference TRBV5-8 and TRBJ2-1, is as follows: EAGVTQSPTHLIKTRGQQATLRCSPISGHTSVYWYQQALGLGLQFLLWYDEGEERNRGNFPPRFSGRQFPNYSSELNVNALELEDSALYLCASSLQRGYNEQFFGPGTRLTVL.

The genes are TRBV10-3 and TRBJ1-2, with D unclear. The CDR3 spans 12 residues. The germline CDR1 and CDR2 sequences are ENHRY and SYGVKD. Trimming removed 2 bases from V and 8 bases from J, with 9 bases in between. The CDR3 reads CAISEPSEGYTF. CDR3 sequence (DNA): TGTGCCATCAGTGAGCCTAGTGAGGGCTACACCTTC.

This chain connects TRBV6-5 to TRBJ2-7; TRBD1 agrees at 8 bases. The CDR3 contains 15 residues. Germline values: CDR1 MNHEY, CDR2 SVGAGI. With V trimmed by 6 bases and J by 4 bases, 11 bases remained unmatched. The CDR3 here is CASRPMTGEEYEQYF. As DNA, the CDR3 is TGTGCCAGCAGGCCCATGACAGGGGAAGAGTACGAGCAGTACTTC.

Regarding this clone: Different DNA sequences within this sample yield the same CDR3. The chain uses TRBV5-6 and TRBJ2-3; 8 nucleotides line up with TRBD1. The length of the CDR3 is 15 residues. V lost 0 bases, J lost 1 base, and 1 base stayed unmatched. CDR1 is SGHDT, CDR2 YYEEEE, per germline. The CDR3 loop is CASSLVGQGTDTQYF. The CDR3 nucleotides read TGTGCCAGCAGCTTGGTGGGACAGGGCACAGATACGCAGTATTTT.

The chain combines TRBV11-2 with TRBJ2-1, with D possibly matching TRBD2 (5 bases). V was cut by 6 bases and J by 5 bases, with 20 bases left in between. Germline loops: CDR1 SGHAT, CDR2 FQNNGV. The CDR3 is 16 residues long. The CDR3 DNA is TGTGCCAGCAGACATCCTGTCATTGGAGCGGACAATGAGCAGTTCTTC. Translating it yields CASRHPVIGADNEQFF.

This rearrangement joins TRBV9 to TRBJ1-1; D is unclear. The germline V gene has CDR1 SGDLS and CDR2 YYNGEE. Trimming removed 4 bases from V and 1 base from J, with 11 bases in between. The CDR3 spans 14 residues. Here the CDR3 reads CASSPATGNTEAFF. The CDR3 nucleotides read TGTGCCAGCAGCCCAGCGACCGGGAACACTGAAGCTTTCTTT. Full variable domain (remainder filled in from reference TRBV9 and TRBJ1-1): DSGVTQTPKHLITATGQRVTLRCSPRSGDLSVYWYQQSLDQGLQFLIQYYNGEERAKGNILERFSAQQFPDLHSELNLSSLELGDSALYFCASSPATGNTEAFFGQGTRLTVV.

This clone has just a few counts. The V and J genes are TRBV10-3 and TRBJ1-6; 9 positions agree with TRBD1. CDR3 length equals 13 residues. V trimming: 6 bases; J trimming: 13 bases; junction bases outside the gene matches: 7. The V gene's germline CDR1 is ENHRY and CDR2 SYGVKD. The CDR3 spells CAIRGQGEGPLHF. The CDR3 region has the DNA TGTGCCATCAGGGGACAGGGAGAAGGGCCCCTCCACTTT.

This sequence joins TRBV27 and TRBJ1-5; no definite D call. This CDR3 is 14 amino acids long. The germline V gene has CDR1 MNHEY and CDR2 SMNVEV (reference sequence). Trimming cost V 6 bases and J 0 bases, with 9 bases left between them. CDR3 bases: TGTGCCAGCAGACAGCTCTATAGCAATCAGCCCCAGCATTTT. Amino acid sequence: CASRQLYSNQPQHF.

V is TRBV9 and J is TRBJ2-3; 8 bases match TRBD1. The CDR3 consists of 16 residues. V lost 4 bases, J lost 0 bases, and 7 bases stayed unmatched. Per germline, CDR1 SGDLS and CDR2 YYNGEE. CDR3 in DNA: TGTGCCAGCAGCCCAGAACAGGGGGTCAGCACAGATACGCAGTATTTT. It translates to CASSPEQGVSTDTQYF.

V is TRBV2 and J is TRBJ2-2; TRBD1 aligns across 8 bases. Germline lookup yields CDR1 SNHLY and CDR2 FYNNEI. This CDR3 spans 15 amino acids. V lost 7 bases and J lost 6; bases outside the gene matches: 10. This chain's CDR3 is CASISDRGAAGELFF. DNA of the CDR3: TGTGCCAGCATTTCTGACAGGGGAGCGGCCGGGGAGCTGTTTTTT.

The gene calls are TRBV27 and TRBJ1-4; weak D call: TRBD1 (6 bases). This CDR3 contains 15 residues. The V end lost 5 bases, the J end lost 7 bases, and 17 bases lay between the germline ends. Germline V gives CDR1 MNHEY, CDR2 SMNVEV (reference sequence). The CDR3 protein is CASSHGGARGEKLFF. The CDR3 DNA follows: TGTGCCAGCAGTCATGGGGGGGCGCGGGGTGAAAAACTGTTTTTT.

The chain combines TRBV25-1 with TRBJ2-7; the match to TRBD1 covers 7 bases. Germline-derived CDR1 and CDR2 are MGHDK and SYGVNS. The CDR3 totals 14 residues. Trimming took 4 bases from V and 5 from J; bases not matched to a gene: 8. CDR3 region: CASSGRTGKDEQYF. The CDR3 region has the DNA TGTGCCAGCAGTGGGCGGACAGGAAAGGACGAGCAGTACTTC.

V and J are TRBV5-1 and TRBJ2-3, with 7 nucleotides matching TRBD1. The CDR3 consists of 16 residues. The junction had 8 bases not matched to a gene; V was cut back by 4 bases and J by 0 bases. CDR1 is SGHRS and CDR2 is YFSETQ in the germline V gene. CDR3 coding DNA: TGCGCCAGCAGCGCCCGCCCGGGACAGAGCACAGATACGCAGTATTTT. This gives the protein CASSARPGQSTDTQYF.

This clone occurred a few times. Other DNA sequences in this sample translate to the same CDR3. The chain is built from TRBV7-9 and TRBJ1-1; TRBD1 matches at 8 bases. V gave up 6 bases and J gave up 6 bases; unmatched junction bases: 6. CDR1 SEHNR and CDR2 FQNEAQ come from the germline V gene (reference sequence). The CDR3 totals 13 residues. DNA of the CDR3: TGTGCCAGCAGTTTTGACAGGGGCGCTGAAGCTTTCTTT. This gives the protein CASSFDRGAEAFF.

This clone occurred once. This chain connects TRBV6-5 to TRBJ2-1, with 7 bases matching TRBD2. The V gene end was trimmed by 2 bases and the J gene end by 9 bases; junction bases not matched to a gene: 10. The germline V gene encodes CDR1 MNHEY and CDR2 SVGAGI. The CDR3 spans 15 residues. CDR3: CASSYPGTKVGEQFF. The DNA of the CDR3 is TGTGCCAGCAGTTACCCCGGGACTAAAGTAGGTGAGCAGTTCTTC.

The rearrangement joins TRBV19 to TRBJ1-6, with a tentative D call TRBD1 (5 bases). Trimming shortened V by 8 bases and J by 0 bases, and 11 bases separated the two germline ends. Germline-derived CDR1 and CDR2 are LNHDA and SQIVND (reference sequence). This CDR3 spans 15 amino acids. CDR3 protein: CASWGRSSYNSPLHF. The CDR3, as DNA: TGTGCCAGTTGGGGCCGCAGCTCCTATAATTCACCCCTCCACTTT.

V gene TRBV6-1 combines with J gene TRBJ1-5; D is ambiguous. The CDR3 extends over 14 amino acids. Trimming took off 2 bases at V and 2 bases at J, with 7 bases between the two ends. Germline V CDR1 and CDR2: MNHNS, SASEGT. The CDR3 loop is CASSELLGNQPQHF. In nucleotides, the CDR3 is TGTGCCAGCAGTGAACTCCTTGGCAATCAGCCCCAGCATTTT.

V gene TRBV18 combines with J gene TRBJ2-6; no reliable D call. The CDR3 consists of 21 residues. Trimming shortened V by 3 bases and J by 0 bases, and 24 bases separated the two germline ends. The V gene's germline CDR1 is KGHSH and CDR2 LQKENI. CDR3 nucleotide sequence: TGTGCCAGCTCACCGAGTCCCCGTTCCCAAACTACCCGCTCTGGGGCCAACGTCCTGACTTTC. Protein sequence: CASSPSPRSQTTRSGANVLTF.

V and J are TRBV3-1 (or the pseudogene TRBV3-2) and TRBJ1-6; no firm D call. CDR3 length: 16 amino acids. V dropped 4 bases and J dropped 10 bases, with 20 bases sitting between them. CDR1 is LGHDT, CDR2 YNNKEL, per germline (reference sequence). The CDR3 DNA is TGTGCCAGCAGCCCTGCGGGAGGGTACCTCGGGTCACCCCTCCACTTT. Residues: CASSPAGGYLGSPLHF.

The genes are TRBV3-1 (or the pseudogene TRBV3-2) and TRBJ2-1; the D gene is possibly TRBD2 (5 bases). Deletions cut 3 bases from V and 6 bases from J, with 12 bases between. CDR3 length: 14 residues. The germline gives CDR1 LGHDT, CDR2 YNNKEL (reference sequence). The CDR3 loop is CASSQLSGGNEQFF. As DNA, the CDR3 is TGTGCCAGCAGCCAGCTGTCAGGAGGCAATGAGCAGTTCTTC.

This rearrangement joins TRBV7-8 to TRBJ2-1, with TRBD2 matching 9 bases. Germline V gene sequence: CDR1 SGHVS, CDR2 FQNEAQ. J gave up 4 bases and V 2 bases, and 3 bases lay outside the gene matches. CDR3 length equals 15 residues. The CDR3 region is CASSLSSGVYNEQFF. The CDR3 coding sequence is TGTGCCAGCAGCTTATCTAGCGGGGTATACAATGAGCAGTTCTTC.

The V call is TRBV3-1 (or the pseudogene TRBV3-2), the J call TRBJ1-6; TRBD1 agrees at 8 bases. V shed 7 bases, J shed 9 bases, and the junction held 11 bases outside the gene matches. The CDR3 covers 15 residues. Per the germline V gene, CDR1 is LGHDT and CDR2 is YNNKEL (reference sequence). CDR3 DNA sequence: TGTGCCAGCACTCCCGGACAGGGAAGGGGTTCACCCCTCCACTTT. It codes for CASTPGQGRGSPLHF.

The chain links TRBV5-1 to TRBJ1-4; TRBD1 is a possible D gene (6 bases). The CDR3 is 15 residues long. The V gene's germline CDR1 is SGHRS and CDR2 YFSETQ. V was pared by 5 bases and J by 7 bases, with 18 bases between. CDR3 in amino acids: CASSSGGAVGEKLFF. Here the CDR3 DNA reads TGCGCCAGCAGTTCTGGGGGGGCAGTCGGTGAAAAACTGTTTTTT.